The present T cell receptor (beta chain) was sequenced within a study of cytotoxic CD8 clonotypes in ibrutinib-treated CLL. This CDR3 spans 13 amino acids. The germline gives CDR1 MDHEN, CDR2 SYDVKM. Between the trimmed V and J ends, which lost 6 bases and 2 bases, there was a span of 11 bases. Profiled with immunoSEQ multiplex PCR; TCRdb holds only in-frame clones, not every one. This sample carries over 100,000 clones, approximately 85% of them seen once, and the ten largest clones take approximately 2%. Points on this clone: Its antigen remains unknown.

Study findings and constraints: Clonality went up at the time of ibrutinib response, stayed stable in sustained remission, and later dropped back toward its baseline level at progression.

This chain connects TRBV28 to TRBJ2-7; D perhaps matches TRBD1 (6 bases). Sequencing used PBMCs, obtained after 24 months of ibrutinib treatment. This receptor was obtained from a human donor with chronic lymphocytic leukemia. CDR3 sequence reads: CASSRTGTYEQYF. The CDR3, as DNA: TGTGCCAGCAGCCGAACAGGGACCTACGAGCAGTACTTC.